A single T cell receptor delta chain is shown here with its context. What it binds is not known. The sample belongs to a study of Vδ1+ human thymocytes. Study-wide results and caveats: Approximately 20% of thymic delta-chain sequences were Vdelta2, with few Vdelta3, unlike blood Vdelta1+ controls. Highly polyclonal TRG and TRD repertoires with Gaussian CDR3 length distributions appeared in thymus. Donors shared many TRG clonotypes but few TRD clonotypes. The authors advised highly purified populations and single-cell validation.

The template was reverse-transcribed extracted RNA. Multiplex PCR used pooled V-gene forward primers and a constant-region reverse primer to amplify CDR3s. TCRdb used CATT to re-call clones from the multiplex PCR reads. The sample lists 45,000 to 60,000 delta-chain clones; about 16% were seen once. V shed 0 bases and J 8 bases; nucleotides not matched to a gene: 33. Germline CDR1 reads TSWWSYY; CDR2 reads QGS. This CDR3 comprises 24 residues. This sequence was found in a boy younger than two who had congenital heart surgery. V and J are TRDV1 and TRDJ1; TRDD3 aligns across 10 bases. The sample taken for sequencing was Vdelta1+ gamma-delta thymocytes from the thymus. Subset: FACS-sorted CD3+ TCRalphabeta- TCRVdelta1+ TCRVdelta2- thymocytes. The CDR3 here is CALGELQFSPYETGGFPERGKLIF. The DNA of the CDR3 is TGTGCTCTTGGGGAACTACAGTTCTCGCCCTACGAGACTGGGGGATTCCCCGAGAGGGGAAAACTCATCTTT.